The rows below give T cell receptor beta chains drawn from one sample of a study of cytomegalovirus exposure and HLA in healthy donors. TCRdb's table, derived via immunoSEQ multiplex PCR, lists solely in-frame clones and lacks some. The table has roughly 190,000 clones, roughly four fifths seen once. The sequencing input was PBMCs. The receptors come from a woman aged 18-29 years in good health and CMV-seronegative. The CDR3 runs from the conserved cysteine through the conserved F or W. D genes are given only for firm matches. Clone size is given for some rows only: seen once, a few or many times, or a class if the clone is expanded.

v_call	j_call	clone_size	d_call	cdr3_nt	cdr3_aa
TRBV19	TRBJ1-5	few	TRBD1	TGTGCCAGTAGTACGACAGGGGTTCAGCCCCAGCATTTT	CASSTTGVQPQHF
TRBV5-1	TRBJ2-1	once	TRBD2	TGCGCCAGCAGCTTGAGGGCGGGGGGGCCGAATGAGCAGTTCTTC	CASSLRAGGPNEQFF
TRBV19	TRBJ1-2	NA	NA	TGTGCCAGTAATGAGGGGACATATGGCTACACCTTC	CASNEGTYGYTF
TRBV27	TRBJ2-7	NA	NA	TGTGCCAGCAGTTGGGGAGGTCCTCCCTACGAGCAGTACTTC	CASSWGGPPYEQYF
TRBV18	TRBJ1-2	NA	NA	TGTGCCAGCTCACCAAGAGGGAGGGATGGCTACACCTTC	CASSPRGRDGYTF
TRBV6-1	TRBJ2-4	NA	NA	TGTGCCAGCAGCCAAGGGGGGGCCGGTGACATTCAGTACTTC	CASSQGGAGDIQYF
TRBV27	TRBJ2-2	NA	NA	TGTGCCAGCAGTGTCAGGGGCACCGGGGAGCTGTTTTTT	CASSVRGTGELFF
TRBV28	TRBJ1-1	NA	NA	TGTGCCAGCAGTTTGGCGGCTCTACCGCGCACTGAAGCTTTCTTT	CASSLAALPRTEAFF
TRBV29-1	TRBJ2-3	NA	NA	TGCAGCGTTTCCCACCTCACTAGATCAGATACGCAGTATTTT	CSVSHLTRSDTQYF
TRBV7-8	TRBJ2-7	NA	TRBD1	TGTGCCAGCAGCTCAGGGGGGACAGGGGGCTACGAGCAGTACTTC	CASSSGGTGGYEQYF
TRBV6-5	TRBJ1-3	NA	NA	TGTGCCAGTTCGTGGGGCAGCTCCTCTGGAAACACCATATATTTT	CASSWGSSSGNTIYF
TRBV6-5	TRBJ2-2	NA	TRBD1	TGTGCCAGCAGTACTGGGACAGAAAACACCGGGGAGCTGTTTTTT	CASSTGTENTGELFF
TRBV15	TRBJ1-5	NA	NA	TGTGCCACCAGCAGAGACCCGGGGATAAGGCAGCCCCAGCATTTT	CATSRDPGIRQPQHF
TRBV4-1	TRBJ2-1	NA	NA	TGCGCCAGCAGCCAAGATCCTTTGGGGCTCAATGAGCAGTTCTTC	CASSQDPLGLNEQFF
TRBV6-1	TRBJ2-7	once	NA	TGTGCCAGCACCGATCGAGCCTACGAGCAGTACTTC	CASTDRAYEQYF
TRBV7-2	TRBJ2-3	NA	NA	TGTGCCAGCAGCTTAGGAGGGTGGGAGACAGATACGCAGTATTTT	CASSLGGWETDTQYF